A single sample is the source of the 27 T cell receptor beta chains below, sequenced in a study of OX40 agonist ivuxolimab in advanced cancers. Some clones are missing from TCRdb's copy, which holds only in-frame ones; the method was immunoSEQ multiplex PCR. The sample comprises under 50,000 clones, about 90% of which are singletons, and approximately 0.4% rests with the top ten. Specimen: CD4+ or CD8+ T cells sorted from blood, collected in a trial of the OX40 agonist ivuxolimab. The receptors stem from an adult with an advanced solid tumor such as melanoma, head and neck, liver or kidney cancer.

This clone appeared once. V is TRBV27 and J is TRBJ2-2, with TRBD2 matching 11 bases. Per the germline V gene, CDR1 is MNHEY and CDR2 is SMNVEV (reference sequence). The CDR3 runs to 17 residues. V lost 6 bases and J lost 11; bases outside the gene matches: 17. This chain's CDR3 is CASSRGTSGTGTGELFF. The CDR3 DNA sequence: TGTGCCAGCAGCCGCGGGACTAGCGGAACGGGAACGGGAGAGCTGTTTTTT.

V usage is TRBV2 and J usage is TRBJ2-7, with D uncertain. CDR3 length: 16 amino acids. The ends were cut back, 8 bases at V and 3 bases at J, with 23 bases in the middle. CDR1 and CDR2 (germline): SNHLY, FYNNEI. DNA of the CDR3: TGTGCCAGCCTCCCCGCCATCGGAGTGAGTGGCTACGAGCAGTACTTC. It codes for CASLPAIGVSGYEQYF.

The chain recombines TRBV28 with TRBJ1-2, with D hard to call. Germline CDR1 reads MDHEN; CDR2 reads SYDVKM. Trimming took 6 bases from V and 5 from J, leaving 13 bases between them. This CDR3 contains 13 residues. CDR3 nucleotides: TGTGCCAGCAGCCGCTTCCTGTTGTATGGCTACACCTTC. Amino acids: CASSRFLLYGYTF.

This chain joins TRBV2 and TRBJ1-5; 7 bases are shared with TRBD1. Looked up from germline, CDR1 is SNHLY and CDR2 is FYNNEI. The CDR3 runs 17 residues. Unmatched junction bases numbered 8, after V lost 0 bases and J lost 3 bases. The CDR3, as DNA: TGTGCCAGCAGTGAAGCGCTGTGGCAGGGGGTCAATCAGCCCCAGCATTTT. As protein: CASSEALWQGVNQPQHF.

The CDR3: CASSPGDRGSGGYTF. As DNA, the CDR3 is TGTGCCAGCAGTCCCGGGGACAGGGGGAGCGGTGGCTACACCTTC. The chain uses TRBV28 and TRBJ1-2; TRBD1 matches at 11 bases. There are 15 residues in the CDR3. From germline, CDR1 is MDHEN and CDR2 SYDVKM. V shed 5 bases and J 7 bases; nucleotides not matched to a gene: 9.

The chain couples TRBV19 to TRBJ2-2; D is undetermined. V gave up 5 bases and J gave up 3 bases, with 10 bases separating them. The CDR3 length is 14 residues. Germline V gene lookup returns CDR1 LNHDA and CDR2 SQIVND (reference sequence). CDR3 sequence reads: CASSRRAYTGELFF. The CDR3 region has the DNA TGTGCCAGTAGTCGTCGGGCCTACACCGGGGAGCTGTTTTTT.

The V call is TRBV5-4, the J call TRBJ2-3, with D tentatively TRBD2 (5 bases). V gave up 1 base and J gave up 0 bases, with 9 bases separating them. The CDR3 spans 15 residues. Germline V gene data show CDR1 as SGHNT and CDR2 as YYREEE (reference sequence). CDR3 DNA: TGTGCCAGCAGCTTGTCGGCTAGCAGCACAGATACGCAGTATTTT. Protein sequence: CASSLSASSTDTQYF.

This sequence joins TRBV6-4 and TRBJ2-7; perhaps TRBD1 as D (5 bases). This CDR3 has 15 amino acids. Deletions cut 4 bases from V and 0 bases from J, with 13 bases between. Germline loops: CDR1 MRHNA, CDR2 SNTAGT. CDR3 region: CASSGPDSYSYEQYF. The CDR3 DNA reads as TGTGCCAGCAGTGGACCTGACAGCTACTCCTACGAGCAGTACTTC.

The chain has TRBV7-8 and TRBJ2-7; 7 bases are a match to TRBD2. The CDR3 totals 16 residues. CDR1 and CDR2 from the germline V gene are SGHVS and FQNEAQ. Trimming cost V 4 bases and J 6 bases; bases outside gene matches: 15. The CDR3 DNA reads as TGTGCCAGCAGCTCTCCTCCGGGGCTAGCGGCTACCGAGCAGTACTTC. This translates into CASSSPPGLAATEQYF. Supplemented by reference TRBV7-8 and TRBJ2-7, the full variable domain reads GAGVSQSPRYKVAKRGQDVALRCDPISGHVSLFWYQQALGQGPEFLTYFQNEAQLDKSGLPSDRFFAERPEGSVSTLKIQRTQQEDSAVYLCASSSPPGLAATEQYFGPGTRLTVT.

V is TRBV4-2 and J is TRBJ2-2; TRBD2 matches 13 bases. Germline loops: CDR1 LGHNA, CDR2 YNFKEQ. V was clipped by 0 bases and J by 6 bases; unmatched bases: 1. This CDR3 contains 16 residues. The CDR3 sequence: CASSQDGLAGAGELFF. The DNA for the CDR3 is TGTGCCAGCAGCCAAGATGGACTAGCGGGAGCCGGGGAGCTGTTTTTT.

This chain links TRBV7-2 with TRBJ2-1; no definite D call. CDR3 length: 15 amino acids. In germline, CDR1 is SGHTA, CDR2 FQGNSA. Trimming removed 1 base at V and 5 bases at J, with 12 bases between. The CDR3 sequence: CASSLEVGHHNEQFF. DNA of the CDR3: TGTGCCAGCAGCTTAGAGGTGGGCCATCACAATGAGCAGTTCTTC.

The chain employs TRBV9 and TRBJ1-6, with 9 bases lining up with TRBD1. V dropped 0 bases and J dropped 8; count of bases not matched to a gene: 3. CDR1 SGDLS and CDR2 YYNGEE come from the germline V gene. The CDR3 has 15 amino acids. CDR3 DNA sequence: TGTGCCAGCAGCGTAGAAGACAGGGGGGATTCACCCCTCCACTTT. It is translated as CASSVEDRGDSPLHF.

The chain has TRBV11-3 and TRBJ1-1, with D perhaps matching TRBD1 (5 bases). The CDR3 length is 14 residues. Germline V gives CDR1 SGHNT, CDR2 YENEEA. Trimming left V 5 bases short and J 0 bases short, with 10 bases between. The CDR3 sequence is CASSQGAMNTEAFF. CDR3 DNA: TGTGCCAGCAGCCAAGGGGCGATGAACACTGAAGCTTTCTTT.

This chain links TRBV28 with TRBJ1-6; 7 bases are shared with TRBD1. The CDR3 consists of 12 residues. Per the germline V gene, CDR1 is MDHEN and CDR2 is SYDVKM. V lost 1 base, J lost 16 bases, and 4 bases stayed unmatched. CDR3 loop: CASSLSGTALHF. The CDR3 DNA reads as TGTGCCAGCAGTTTATCCGGGACAGCACTCCACTTT.

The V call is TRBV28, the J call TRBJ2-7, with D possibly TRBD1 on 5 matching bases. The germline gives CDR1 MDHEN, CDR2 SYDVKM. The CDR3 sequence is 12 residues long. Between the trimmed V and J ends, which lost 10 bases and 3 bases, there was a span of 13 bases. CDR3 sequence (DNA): TGTGCCACCGGAAGGGGCGGCTACGAGCAGTACTTC. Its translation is CATGRGGYEQYF.

The DNA for the CDR3 is TGCGCCAGCAGCTATAGCGGGGGGACCAATGAGCAGTTCTTC. As protein: CASSYSGGTNEQFF. The rearrangement uses TRBV5-1 and TRBJ2-1; TRBD2 matches at 10 bases. Germline V lookup: CDR1 SGHRS, CDR2 YFSETQ. The trim removed 3 bases at V and 6 bases at J, leaving 3 bases unmatched. The CDR3 loop spans 14 amino acids.

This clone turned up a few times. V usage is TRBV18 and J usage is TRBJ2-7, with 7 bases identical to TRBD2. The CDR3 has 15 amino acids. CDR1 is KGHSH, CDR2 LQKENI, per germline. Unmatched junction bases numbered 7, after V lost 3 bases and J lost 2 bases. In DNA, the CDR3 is TGTGCCAGCTCACCGGGGCGGGAGCCCCCCTACGAGCAGTACTTC. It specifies CASSPGREPPYEQYF. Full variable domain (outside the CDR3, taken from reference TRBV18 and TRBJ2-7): NAGVMQNPRHLVRRRGQEARLRCSPMKGHSHVYWYRQLPEEGLKFMVYLQKENIIDESGMPKERFSAEFPKEGPSILRIQQVVRGDSAAYFCASSPGREPPYEQYFGPGTRLTVT.

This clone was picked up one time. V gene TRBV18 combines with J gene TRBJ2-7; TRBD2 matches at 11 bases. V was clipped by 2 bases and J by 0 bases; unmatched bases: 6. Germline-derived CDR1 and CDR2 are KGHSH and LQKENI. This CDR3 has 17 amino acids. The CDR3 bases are TGTGCCAGCTCACCAGCCAGACTAGCGGGGAACTCCTACGAGCAGTACTTC. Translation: CASSPARLAGNSYEQYF.

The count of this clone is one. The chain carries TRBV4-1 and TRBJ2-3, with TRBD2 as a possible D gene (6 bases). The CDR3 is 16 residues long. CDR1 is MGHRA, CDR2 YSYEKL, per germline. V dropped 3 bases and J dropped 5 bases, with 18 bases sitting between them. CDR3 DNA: TGCGCCAGCAGCCATCCCCCCGGGACTGGACGAGATACGCAGTATTTT. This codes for CASSHPPGTGRDTQYF.

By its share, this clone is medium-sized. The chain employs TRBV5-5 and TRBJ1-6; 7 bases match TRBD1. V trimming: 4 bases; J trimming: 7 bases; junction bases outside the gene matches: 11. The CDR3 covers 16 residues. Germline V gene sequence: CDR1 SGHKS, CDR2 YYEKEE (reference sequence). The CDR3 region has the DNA TGTGCCAGCAGCCCGGAGACAGGGTTAGGGAATTCACCCCTCCACTTT. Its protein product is CASSPETGLGNSPLHF.

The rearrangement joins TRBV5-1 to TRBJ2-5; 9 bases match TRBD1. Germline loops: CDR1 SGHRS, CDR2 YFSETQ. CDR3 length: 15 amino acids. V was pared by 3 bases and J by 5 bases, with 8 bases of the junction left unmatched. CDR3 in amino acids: CASSWTGAEGETQYF. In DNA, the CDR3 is TGCGCCAGCAGCTGGACAGGGGCAGAAGGGGAGACCCAGTACTTC.

CDR3 coding DNA: TGTGCCTGGAAACTGCCAAGCACAGATACGCAGTATTTT. Residues: CAWKLPSTDTQYF. V is TRBV30 and J is TRBJ2-3; no definite D call. Trimming shortened V by 4 bases and J by 0 bases, and 8 bases separated the two germline ends. This CDR3 is built from 13 residues. CDR1 is GTSNPN, CDR2 SVGIG, per germline (reference sequence).

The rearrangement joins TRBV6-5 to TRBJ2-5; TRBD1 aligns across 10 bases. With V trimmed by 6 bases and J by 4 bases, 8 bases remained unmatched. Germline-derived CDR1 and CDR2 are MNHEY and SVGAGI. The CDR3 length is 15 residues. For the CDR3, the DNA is TGTGCCAGCAGCTCCGACAGGGGGCGTATAGAGACCCAGTACTTC. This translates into CASSSDRGRIETQYF.

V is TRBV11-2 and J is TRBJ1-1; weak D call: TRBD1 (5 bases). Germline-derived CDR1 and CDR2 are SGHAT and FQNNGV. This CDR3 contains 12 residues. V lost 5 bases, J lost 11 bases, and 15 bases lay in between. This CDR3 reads CASSPSERGAFF. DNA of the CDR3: TGTGCCAGCAGCCCTTCGGAACGGGGGGCTTTCTTT.

CDR3 in DNA: TGTGCCAGCAGCCACCCTCTAGCGGGGGGGAATGAGCAGTTCTTC. Its translation: CASSHPLAGGNEQFF. The chain links TRBV11-2 to TRBJ2-1, with TRBD2 matching 12 bases. This CDR3 spans 15 amino acids. CDR1 is SGHAT, CDR2 FQNNGV, per germline. V lost 5 bases, J lost 7 bases, and 6 bases stayed unmatched.

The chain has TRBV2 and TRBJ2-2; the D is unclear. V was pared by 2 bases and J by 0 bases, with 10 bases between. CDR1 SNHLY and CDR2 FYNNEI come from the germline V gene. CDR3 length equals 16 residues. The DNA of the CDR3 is TGTGCCAGCAGTGAACGGGTAACCGCGAACACCGGGGAGCTGTTTTTT. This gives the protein CASSERVTANTGELFF.

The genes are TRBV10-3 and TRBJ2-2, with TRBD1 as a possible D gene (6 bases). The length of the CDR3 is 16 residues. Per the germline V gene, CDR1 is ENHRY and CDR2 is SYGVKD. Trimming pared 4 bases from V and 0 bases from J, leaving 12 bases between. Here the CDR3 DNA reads TGTGCCATCAGTGTTGTTGGGGGCCCGAACACCGGGGAGCTGTTTTTT. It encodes CAISVVGGPNTGELFF.